This TCR beta chain was recovered during a study of early T cells in non-severe SARS-CoV-2 infection. Study as a whole: Chains from this unsorted whole-blood bulk RNA could not be paired. Study findings and constraints: Lookups in VDJdb leaned toward anti-spike CD8 responses and missed private and CD4 specificities.

Individual cDNA molecules each received unique molecular identifiers attached to them. TCRdb fed the 5' RACE reads into MiXCR, producing one record per CDR3 protein. The sample carries some 91,000 distinct CDR3 sequences, about 13% recorded once. The CDR3 is made up of 15 amino acids. V lost 4 bases and J 4 bases, leaving 14 bases between the germline ends. Germline V gives CDR1 LGHNA, CDR2 YNFKEQ. Many counts were recorded for this clonotype. No antigen is known for it. The clonotype originates from an adult who was a healthcare worker with PCR-confirmed SARS-CoV-2 infection or an uninfected control (not recorded which). This chain uses TRBV4-2 with TRBJ1-5; D is ambiguous. The sequencing sample was made of whole blood. For the CDR3, the DNA is TGTGCCAGCAGCCCTCTGACATCGGGGAATCAGCCCCAGCATTTT. Residues: CASSPLTSGNQPQHF.